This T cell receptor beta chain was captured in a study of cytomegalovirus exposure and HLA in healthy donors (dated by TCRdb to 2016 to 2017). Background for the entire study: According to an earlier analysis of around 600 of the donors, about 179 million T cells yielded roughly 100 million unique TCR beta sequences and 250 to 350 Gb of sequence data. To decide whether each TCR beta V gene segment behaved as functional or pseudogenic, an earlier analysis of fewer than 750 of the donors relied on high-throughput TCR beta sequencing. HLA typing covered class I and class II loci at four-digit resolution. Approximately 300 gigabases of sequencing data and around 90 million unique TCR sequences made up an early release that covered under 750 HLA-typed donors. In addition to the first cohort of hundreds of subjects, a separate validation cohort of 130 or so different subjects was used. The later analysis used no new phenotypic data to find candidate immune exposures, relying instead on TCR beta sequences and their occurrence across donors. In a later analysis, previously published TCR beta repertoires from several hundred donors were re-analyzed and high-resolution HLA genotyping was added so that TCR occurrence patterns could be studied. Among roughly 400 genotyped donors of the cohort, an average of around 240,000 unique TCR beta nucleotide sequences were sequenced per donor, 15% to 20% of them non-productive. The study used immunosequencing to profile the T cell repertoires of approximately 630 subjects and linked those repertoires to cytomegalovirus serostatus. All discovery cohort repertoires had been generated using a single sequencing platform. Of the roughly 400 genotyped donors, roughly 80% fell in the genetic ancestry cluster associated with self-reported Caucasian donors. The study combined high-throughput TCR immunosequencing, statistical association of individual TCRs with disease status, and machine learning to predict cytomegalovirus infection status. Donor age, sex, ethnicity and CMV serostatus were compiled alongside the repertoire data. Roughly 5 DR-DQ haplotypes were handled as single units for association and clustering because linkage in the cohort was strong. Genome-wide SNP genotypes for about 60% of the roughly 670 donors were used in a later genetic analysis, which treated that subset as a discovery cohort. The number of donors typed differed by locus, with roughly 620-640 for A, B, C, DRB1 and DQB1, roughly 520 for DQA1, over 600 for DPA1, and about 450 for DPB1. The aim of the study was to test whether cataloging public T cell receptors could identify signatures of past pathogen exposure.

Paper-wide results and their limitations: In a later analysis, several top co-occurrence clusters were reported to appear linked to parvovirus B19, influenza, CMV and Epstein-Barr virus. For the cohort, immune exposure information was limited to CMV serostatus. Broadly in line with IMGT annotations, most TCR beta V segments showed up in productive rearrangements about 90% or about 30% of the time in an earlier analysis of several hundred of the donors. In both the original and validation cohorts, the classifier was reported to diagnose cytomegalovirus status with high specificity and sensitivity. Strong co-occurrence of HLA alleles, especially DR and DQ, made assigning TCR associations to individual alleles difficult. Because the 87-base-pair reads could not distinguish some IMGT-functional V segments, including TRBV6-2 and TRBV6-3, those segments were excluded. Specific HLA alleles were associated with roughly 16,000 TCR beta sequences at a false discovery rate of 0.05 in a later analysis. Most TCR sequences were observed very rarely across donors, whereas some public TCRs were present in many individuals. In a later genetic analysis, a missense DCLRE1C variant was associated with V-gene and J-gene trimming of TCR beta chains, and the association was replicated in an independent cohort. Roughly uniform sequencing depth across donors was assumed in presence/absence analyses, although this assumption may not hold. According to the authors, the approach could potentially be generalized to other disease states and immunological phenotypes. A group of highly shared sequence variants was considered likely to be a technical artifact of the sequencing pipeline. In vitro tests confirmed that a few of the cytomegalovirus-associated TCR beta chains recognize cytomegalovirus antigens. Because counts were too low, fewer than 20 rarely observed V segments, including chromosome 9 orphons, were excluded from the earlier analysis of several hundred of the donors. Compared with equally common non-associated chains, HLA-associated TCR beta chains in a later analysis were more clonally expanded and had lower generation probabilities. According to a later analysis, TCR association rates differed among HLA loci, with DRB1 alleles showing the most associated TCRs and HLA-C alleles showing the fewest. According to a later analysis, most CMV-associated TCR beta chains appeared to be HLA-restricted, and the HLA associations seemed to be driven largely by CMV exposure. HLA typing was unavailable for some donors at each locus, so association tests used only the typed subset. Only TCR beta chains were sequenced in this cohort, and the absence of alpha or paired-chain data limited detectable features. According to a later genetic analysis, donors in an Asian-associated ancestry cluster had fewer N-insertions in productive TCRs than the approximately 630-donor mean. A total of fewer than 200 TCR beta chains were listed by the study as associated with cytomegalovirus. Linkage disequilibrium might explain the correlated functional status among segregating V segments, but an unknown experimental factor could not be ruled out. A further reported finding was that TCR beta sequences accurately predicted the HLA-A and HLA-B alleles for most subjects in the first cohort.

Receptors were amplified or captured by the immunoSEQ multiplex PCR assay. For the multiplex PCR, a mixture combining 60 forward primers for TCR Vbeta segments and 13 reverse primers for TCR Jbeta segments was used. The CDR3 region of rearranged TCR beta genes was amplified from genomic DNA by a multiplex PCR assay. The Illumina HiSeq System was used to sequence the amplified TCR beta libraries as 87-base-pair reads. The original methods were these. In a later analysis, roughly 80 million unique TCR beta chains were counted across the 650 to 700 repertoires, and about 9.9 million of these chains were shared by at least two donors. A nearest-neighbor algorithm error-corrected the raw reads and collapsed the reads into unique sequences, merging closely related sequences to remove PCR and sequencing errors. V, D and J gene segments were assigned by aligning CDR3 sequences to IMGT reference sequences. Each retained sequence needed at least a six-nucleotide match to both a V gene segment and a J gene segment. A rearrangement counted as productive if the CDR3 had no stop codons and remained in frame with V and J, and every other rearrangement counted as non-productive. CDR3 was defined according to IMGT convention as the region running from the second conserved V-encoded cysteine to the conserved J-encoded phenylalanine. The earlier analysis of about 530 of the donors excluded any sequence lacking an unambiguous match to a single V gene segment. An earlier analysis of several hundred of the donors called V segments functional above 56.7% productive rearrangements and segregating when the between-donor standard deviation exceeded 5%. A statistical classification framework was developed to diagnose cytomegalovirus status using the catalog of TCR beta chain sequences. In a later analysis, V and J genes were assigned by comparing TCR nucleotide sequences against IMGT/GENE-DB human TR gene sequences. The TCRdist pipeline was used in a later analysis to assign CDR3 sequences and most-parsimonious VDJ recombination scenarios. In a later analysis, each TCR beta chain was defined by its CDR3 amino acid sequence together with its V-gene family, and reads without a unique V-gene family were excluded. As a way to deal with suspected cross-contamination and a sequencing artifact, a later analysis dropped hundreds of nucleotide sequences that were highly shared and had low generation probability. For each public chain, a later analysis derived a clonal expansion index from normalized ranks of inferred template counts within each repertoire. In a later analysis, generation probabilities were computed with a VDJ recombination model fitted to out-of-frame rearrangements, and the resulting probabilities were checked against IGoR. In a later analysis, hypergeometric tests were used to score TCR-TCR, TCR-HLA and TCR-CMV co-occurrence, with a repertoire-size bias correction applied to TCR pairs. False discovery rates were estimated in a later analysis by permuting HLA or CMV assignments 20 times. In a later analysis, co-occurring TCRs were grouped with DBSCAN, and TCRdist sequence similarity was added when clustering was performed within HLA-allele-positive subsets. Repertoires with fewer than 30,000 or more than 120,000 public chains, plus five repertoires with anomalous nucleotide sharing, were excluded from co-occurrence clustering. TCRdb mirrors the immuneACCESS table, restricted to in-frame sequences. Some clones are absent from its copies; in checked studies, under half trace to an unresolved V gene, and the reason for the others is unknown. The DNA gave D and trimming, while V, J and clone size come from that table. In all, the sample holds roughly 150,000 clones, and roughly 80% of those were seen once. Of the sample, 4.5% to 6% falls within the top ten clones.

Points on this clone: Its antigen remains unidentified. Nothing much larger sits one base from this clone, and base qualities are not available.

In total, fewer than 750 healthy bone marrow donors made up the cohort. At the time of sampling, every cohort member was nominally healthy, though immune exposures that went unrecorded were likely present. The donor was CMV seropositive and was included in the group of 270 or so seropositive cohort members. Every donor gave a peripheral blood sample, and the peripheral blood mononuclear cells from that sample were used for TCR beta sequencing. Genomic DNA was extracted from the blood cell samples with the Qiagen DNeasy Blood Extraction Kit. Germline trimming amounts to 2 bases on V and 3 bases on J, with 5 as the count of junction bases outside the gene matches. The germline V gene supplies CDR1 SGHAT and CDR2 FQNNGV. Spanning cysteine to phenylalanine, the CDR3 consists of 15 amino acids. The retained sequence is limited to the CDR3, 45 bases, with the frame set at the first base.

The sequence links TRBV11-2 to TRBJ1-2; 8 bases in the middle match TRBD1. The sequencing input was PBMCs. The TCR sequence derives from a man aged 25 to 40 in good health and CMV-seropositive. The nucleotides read TGTGCCAGCAGCTTACGACAGGGGCTACACTATGGCTACACCTTC. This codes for CASSLRQGLHYGYTF.